A selection of T cell receptor beta chains follows, all from one sample in a study of technical replicates of blood from several donors. Sequencing was performed with immunoSEQ multiplex PCR; in TCRdb, only in-frame clones are kept and a portion is missing. The table shows around 98,000 clones, with approximately 94% occurring only once. The sample comprised T cells isolated from PBMCs. The origin of the receptors is a human donor in good health. Each CDR3 is given with its conserved first and last residue. D genes are given only for firm matches. A row's size may be missing; if present it is once, few, many or a size class.

D: TRBD1; V: TRBV5-1; size: NA; J: TRBJ1-4; DNA: TGCGCCAGCAGCTCCGGGACAGGGGGCCGGAATGAAAAACTGTTTTTT; CDR3: CASSSGTGGRNEKLFF
D: NA; V: TRBV2; size: few; J: TRBJ1-5; DNA: TGTGCCAGCAGTCAATTACGACAGAGCAATCAGCCCCAGCATTTT; CDR3: CASSQLRQSNQPQHF
D: NA; V: TRBV20-1; size: NA; J: TRBJ1-4; DNA: TGCAGTGCTATTAGACTCCCCCAACTGTTTTTT; CDR3: CSAIRLPQLFF
D: TRBD2; V: TRBV14; size: NA; J: TRBJ2-7; DNA: TGTGCCAGCAGCCAAGCGGGACTAGGGCTCTCCTACGAGCAGTACTTC; CDR3: CASSQAGLGLSYEQYF
D: NA; V: TRBV9; size: NA; J: TRBJ1-1; DNA: TGTGCCAGCAGCGCCGATACAGGGAGGGGCACTGAAGCTTTCTTT; CDR3: CASSADTGRGTEAFF
D: NA; V: TRBV6-5; size: NA; J: TRBJ2-3; DNA: TGTGCCAGCATCGACAGAACAGATACGCAGTATTTT; CDR3: CASIDRTDTQYF
D: NA; V: TRBV5-1; size: NA; J: TRBJ1-1; DNA: TGCGCCAGCAGCTTAGGACCGACAGGGAACACTGAAGCTTTCTTT; CDR3: CASSLGPTGNTEAFF
D: TRBD1; V: TRBV5-4; size: once; J: TRBJ2-7; DNA: TGTGCCAGCAGCTCCCCGGGACAGGGGCCTCGGGAGCAGTACTTC; CDR3: CASSSPGQGPREQYF
D: NA; V: TRBV2; size: NA; J: TRBJ1-1; DNA: TGTGCCAGCAGGAGGGCCCCCGGCACTGAAGCTTTCTTT; CDR3: CASRRAPGTEAFF
D: TRBD2; V: TRBV7-2; size: NA; J: TRBJ2-1; DNA: TGTGCCAGCAGCTTTTTAGGTAGCGGGAGGAGGGATGAGCAGTTCTTC; CDR3: CASSFLGSGRRDEQFF
D: TRBD2; V: TRBV11-2; size: NA; J: TRBJ2-1; DNA: TGTGCCAGCAGCTTGTTTGGTGAGCGGGGCTACAATGAGCAGTTCTTC; CDR3: CASSLFGERGYNEQFF
D: TRBD1; V: TRBV5-1; size: NA; J: TRBJ2-7; DNA: TGCGCCAGCACGGGACAGGCTCGCGAGCAGTACTTC; CDR3: CASTGQAREQYF
D: TRBD2; V: TRBV5-1; size: NA; J: TRBJ2-7; DNA: TGCGCCAGCAGCTTGAGCGGGACCTCCTACGAGCAGTACTTC; CDR3: CASSLSGTSYEQYF
D: TRBD1; V: TRBV2; size: NA; J: TRBJ1-2; DNA: TGTGCCAGCGATTTAAGGGGGCGCGCCTATGGCTACACCTTC; CDR3: CASDLRGRAYGYTF
D: NA; V: TRBV5-1; size: NA; J: TRBJ2-3; DNA: TGCGCCAGCAGCTTCCGTGGGACTGGGACAGATACGCAGTATTTT; CDR3: CASSFRGTGTDTQYF
D: TRBD2; V: TRBV6-1; size: NA; J: TRBJ2-1; DNA: TGTGCCAGCAGTGATTCTAGCGGGGGCTTCTCCTACAATGAGCAGTTCTTC; CDR3: CASSDSSGGFSYNEQFF
D: TRBD1; V: TRBV29-1; size: once; J: TRBJ1-2; DNA: TGCAGCGTCCGGGACAGCTCTAACTATGGCTACACCTTC; CDR3: CSVRDSSNYGYTF
D: TRBD1; V: TRBV9; size: NA; J: TRBJ1-3; DNA: TGTGCCAGCAGCGTAGGACAGGGGCCAGGAAACACCATATATTTT; CDR3: CASSVGQGPGNTIYF
D: TRBD1; V: TRBV12-5; size: NA; J: TRBJ2-1; DNA: TGTGCTAGTGGTTTGGTACTAGGACAGGGGCCACCTGAGCAGTTCTTC; CDR3: CASGLVLGQGPPEQFF
D: TRBD1; V: TRBV2; size: NA; J: TRBJ2-1; DNA: TGTGCCAGCAGTGTACAGGGGATAGAGCAGTTCTTC; CDR3: CASSVQGIEQFF
D: NA; V: TRBV5-8; size: NA; J: TRBJ1-4; DNA: TGTGCCAGCAGCTGGGTGGAGTTTAATGAAAAACTGTTTTTT; CDR3: CASSWVEFNEKLFF
D: NA; V: TRBV7-9; size: NA; J: TRBJ1-3; DNA: TGTGCCAGCAGCTCCAACTCTGGAAACACCATATATTTT; CDR3: CASSSNSGNTIYF
D: NA; V: TRBV21-1; size: few; J: TRBJ1-1; DNA: TGTGCCAGCGGGACAGGGTGGACTGAAGCTTTCTTT; CDR3: CASGTGWTEAFF
D: NA; V: TRBV21-1; size: once; J: TRBJ1-2; DNA: TGTGCCAGCAGCAGGGGTGGGGGACAGGGGTTAATTGCGGGCTATGGCTACACCTTC; CDR3: CASSRGGGQGLIAGYGYTF
D: NA; V: TRBV11-2; size: NA; J: TRBJ1-4; DNA: TGTGCCAGCAGCTTCCAGGGGAACCTTGAAAAACTGTTTTTT; CDR3: CASSFQGNLEKLFF
D: NA; V: TRBV27; size: NA; J: TRBJ1-1; DNA: TGTGCCAGCAGCCCCAATTTAGGGCAAATGGACAGACTCAAATTGAACACTGAAGCTTTCTTT; CDR3: CASSPNLGQMDRLKLNTEAFF
D: NA; V: TRBV29-1; size: NA; J: TRBJ2-7; DNA: TGCAGCGTTGAGTTGACGGACACCTACGAGCAGTACTTC; CDR3: CSVELTDTYEQYF
D: NA; V: TRBV6-5; size: NA; J: TRBJ2-2; DNA: TGTGCCAGCAGTTACCGGGACACCGGGGAGCTGTTTTTT; CDR3: CASSYRDTGELFF
D: TRBD1; V: TRBV15; size: NA; J: TRBJ1-2; DNA: TGTGCCACCAGCAGAGACCACGTGGGGGACAGGGGGCGGGCTGGCTACACCTTC; CDR3: CATSRDHVGDRGRAGYTF
D: NA; V: TRBV28; size: NA; J: TRBJ1-5; DNA: TGTGCCAGCAGAGACAGCGTGTCAGGGTATCGTCAGGAGCCCCAGCATTTT; CDR3: CASRDSVSGYRQEPQHF
D: NA; V: TRBV5-6; size: NA; J: TRBJ1-2; DNA: TGTGCCAGCAGCTTGGGAAAAGTAGCGACGGGTCCTGATGGCTACACCTTC; CDR3: CASSLGKVATGPDGYTF
D: NA; V: TRBV29-1; size: NA; J: TRBJ1-1; DNA: TGCAGCGTTGAAGGGCTGACACCTGAAGCTTTCTTT; CDR3: CSVEGLTPEAFF
D: NA; V: TRBV6-5; size: NA; J: TRBJ1-2; DNA: TGTGCCAGCAGCCGCGGGGATGGCTACACCTTC; CDR3: CASSRGDGYTF
D: NA; V: TRBV28; size: NA; J: TRBJ1-4; DNA: TGTGCCAGCAGTACCTCGACAGTTTCTAATGAAAAACTGTTTTTT; CDR3: CASSTSTVSNEKLFF
D: NA; V: TRBV2; size: NA; J: TRBJ1-5; DNA: TGTGCCAGCAGTGAGATCAGTAGCAATCAGCCCCAGCATTTT; CDR3: CASSEISSNQPQHF
D: NA; V: TRBV28; size: NA; J: TRBJ2-3; DNA: TGTGCCAGCAGTTTAAAGGATTGGGTGACAGCTGACGATACGCAGTATTTT; CDR3: CASSLKDWVTADDTQYF
D: TRBD1; V: TRBV14; size: NA; J: TRBJ2-5; DNA: TGTGCCAGCGGGCCAGGGACAGCAATGGGACAAGAGACCCAGTACTTC; CDR3: CASGPGTAMGQETQYF
D: TRBD1; V: TRBV28; size: NA; J: TRBJ1-2; DNA: TGTGCCGGGACCGACAGGGCAAAAGGCTACACCTTC; CDR3: CAGTDRAKGYTF
D: NA; V: TRBV6-5; size: NA; J: TRBJ1-5; DNA: TGTGCCAGCAGCCAGGATCCATATAGCAATCAGCCCCAGCATTTT; CDR3: CASSQDPYSNQPQHF
D: NA; V: TRBV6-5; size: once; J: TRBJ1-4; DNA: TGTGCCAGCAGCTCGGGGGACCGTGAAAAACTGTTTTTT; CDR3: CASSSGDREKLFF
D: NA; V: TRBV5-4; size: NA; J: TRBJ2-1; DNA: TGTGCCAGCAGCTACGTTCGGGGGAAGTCCTACAATGAGCAGTTCTTC; CDR3: CASSYVRGKSYNEQFF
D: NA; V: TRBV11-2; size: NA; J: TRBJ2-7; DNA: TGTGCCAGCGCAGGGGTCGAGCAGTACTTC; CDR3: CASAGVEQYF
D: NA; V: TRBV19; size: NA; J: TRBJ2-1; DNA: TGTGCCAGTAGTCCCGGGACAAACTATGAGCAGTTCTTC; CDR3: CASSPGTNYEQFF
D: TRBD1; V: TRBV13; size: NA; J: TRBJ2-1; DNA: TGTGCCAGCAGCTTACCCCTGGGACAGAACAATGAGCAGTTCTTC; CDR3: CASSLPLGQNNEQFF
D: TRBD2; V: TRBV14; size: NA; J: TRBJ2-3; DNA: TGTGCCAGCAGCCAAGCGACTAGCGGGGCCACAGATACGCAGTATTTT; CDR3: CASSQATSGATDTQYF
D: NA; V: TRBV19; size: NA; J: TRBJ1-4; DNA: TGTGCCAGTAGTATGGCGAGGTATGCAACTAATGAAAAACTGTTTTTT; CDR3: CASSMARYATNEKLFF
D: TRBD2; V: TRBV9; size: NA; J: TRBJ2-1; DNA: TGTGCCAGCAGCGTAAAGGGATACCAGCGGGAGCACAATGAGCAGTTCTTC; CDR3: CASSVKGYQREHNEQFF
D: NA; V: TRBV16; size: NA; J: TRBJ2-1; DNA: TGTGCCAGCAGCCAAAACGGAGAGGGCTACAATGAGCAGTTCTTC; CDR3: CASSQNGEGYNEQFF
D: NA; V: TRBV12-5; size: NA; J: TRBJ2-7; DNA: TGTGCTAGTGGTTTGCACTATAATTACGAGCAGTACTTC; CDR3: CASGLHYNYEQYF
D: TRBD1; V: TRBV6-1; size: NA; J: TRBJ1-1; DNA: TGTGCCAGCAGTGGGACAGGGTATAAGGACACTGAAGCTTTCTTT; CDR3: CASSGTGYKDTEAFF
D: NA; V: TRBV6-5; size: NA; J: TRBJ2-1; DNA: TGTGCCAGCAGTTACTGGGCGGCTAGCATCGATGAGCAGTTCTTC; CDR3: CASSYWAASIDEQFF
D: TRBD1; V: TRBV7-8; size: once; J: TRBJ1-4; DNA: TGTGCCAGCAGCCTTAACAGGGGACAGCCGATAGCTAATGAAAAACTGTTTTTT; CDR3: CASSLNRGQPIANEKLFF
D: NA; V: TRBV28; size: NA; J: TRBJ2-3; DNA: TGTGCCAGCAGTTTAATTGGGGGAGGTACGCAGTATTTT; CDR3: CASSLIGGGTQYF
D: TRBD2; V: TRBV5-4; size: NA; J: TRBJ2-5; DNA: TGTGCCAGCAGCTCGCCGGGACTAGCGGTGGAGACCCAGTACTTC; CDR3: CASSSPGLAVETQYF